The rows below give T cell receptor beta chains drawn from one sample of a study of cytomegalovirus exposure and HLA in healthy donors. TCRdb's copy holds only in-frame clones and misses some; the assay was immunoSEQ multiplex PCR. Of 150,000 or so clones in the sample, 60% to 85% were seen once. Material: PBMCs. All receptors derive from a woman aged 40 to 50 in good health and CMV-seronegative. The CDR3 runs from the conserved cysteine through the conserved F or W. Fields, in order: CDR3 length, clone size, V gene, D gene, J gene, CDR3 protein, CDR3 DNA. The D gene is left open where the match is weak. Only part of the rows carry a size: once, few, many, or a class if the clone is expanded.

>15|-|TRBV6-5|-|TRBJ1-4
CASSYKQGPNEKLFF
TGTGCCAGCAGTTACAAGCAGGGTCCTAATGAAAAACTGTTTTTT
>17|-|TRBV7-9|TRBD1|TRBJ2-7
CSSSLGGQGVMTYEQYF
TGTTCCAGCAGCTTAGGTGGACAGGGCGTTATGACCTACGAGCAGTACTTC
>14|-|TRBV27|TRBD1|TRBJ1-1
CASSRTGPNTEAFF
TGTGCCAGCAGTCGGACAGGCCCGAACACTGAAGCTTTCTTT
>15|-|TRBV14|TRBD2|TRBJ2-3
CASSERSGGTDTQYF
TGTGCCAGCAGTGAACGGAGCGGGGGCACAGATACGCAGTATTTT
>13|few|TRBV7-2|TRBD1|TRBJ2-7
CASSRQGADEQYF
TGTGCCAGCAGCCGACAGGGGGCGGATGAGCAGTACTTC
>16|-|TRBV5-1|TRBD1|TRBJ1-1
CASSLAAAGGNTEAFF
TGCGCCAGCAGCTTGGCCGCCGCAGGGGGGAACACTGAAGCTTTCTTT
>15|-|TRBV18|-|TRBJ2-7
CASSPWEGAPDEQYF
TGTGCCAGCTCACCTTGGGAAGGGGCCCCAGACGAGCAGTACTTC
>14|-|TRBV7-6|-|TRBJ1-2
CASSLGPGDYGYTF
TGTGCCAGCAGCTTAGGCCCAGGGGACTATGGCTACACCTTC
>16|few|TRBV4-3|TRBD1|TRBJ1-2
CASSQDRGQGNYGYTF
TGCGCCAGCAGCCAAGATCGGGGACAGGGGAACTATGGCTACACCTTC
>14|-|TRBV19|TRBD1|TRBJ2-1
CASRVDRGYNEQFF
TGTGCCAGTAGGGTGGACAGGGGGTACAATGAGCAGTTCTTC
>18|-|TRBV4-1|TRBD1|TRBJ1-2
CASSRQGAGGAFQYGYTF
TGCGCCAGCAGCCGCCAAGGGGCAGGGGGCGCGTTTCAGTATGGCTACACCTTC
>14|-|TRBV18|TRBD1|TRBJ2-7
CASSPGTGVYEQYF
TGTGCCAGCTCACCCGGGACAGGGGTCTACGAGCAGTACTTC
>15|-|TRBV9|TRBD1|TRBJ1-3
CASSARTGSGNTIYF
TGTGCCAGCAGCGCAAGGACAGGCTCTGGAAACACCATATATTTT
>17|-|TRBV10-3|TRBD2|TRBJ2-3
CAISPGLAGGNTDTQYF
TGTGCCATCAGTCCGGGACTAGCGGGGGGGAACACAGATACGCAGTATTTT
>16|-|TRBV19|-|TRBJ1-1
CASSIGRGVMSTEAFF
TGTGCCAGTAGTATTGGGCGGGGGGTCATGAGCACTGAAGCTTTCTTT
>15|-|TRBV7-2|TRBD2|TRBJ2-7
CASSLGRGTTYEQYF
TGTGCCAGCAGCTTAGGGCGGGGGACCACCTACGAGCAGTACTTC
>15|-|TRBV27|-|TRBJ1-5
CASSLSSGAGQPQHF
TGTGCCAGCAGTTTATCGTCAGGGGCGGGTCAGCCCCAGCATTTT
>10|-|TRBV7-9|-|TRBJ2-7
CASSAGEQYF
TGTGCCAGCAGCGCAGGAGAGCAGTACTTC
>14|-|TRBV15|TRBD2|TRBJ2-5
CATSPQRQAGVSYF
TGTGCCACCAGCCCCCAGAGGCAAGCGGGGGTGTCATACTTC
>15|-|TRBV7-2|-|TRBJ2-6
CASSLGAGGANVLTF
TGTGCCAGCAGCTTAGGAGCGGGTGGGGCCAACGTCCTGACTTTC
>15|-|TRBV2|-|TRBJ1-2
CASSDVGAPNYGYTF
TGTGCCAGCAGTGACGTGGGGGCGCCCAACTATGGCTACACCTTC
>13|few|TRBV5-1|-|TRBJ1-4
CASRLNGNEKLFF
TGCGCCAGCAGACTAAATGGAAATGAAAAACTGTTTTTT
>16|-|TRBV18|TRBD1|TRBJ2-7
CASSPPTRQGRDEQYF
TGTGCCAGCTCACCACCTACCAGACAGGGGCGCGACGAGCAGTACTTC
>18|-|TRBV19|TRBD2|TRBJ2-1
CASSMLGLAGGSYNEQFF
TGTGCCAGTAGTATGCTTGGACTAGCGGGGGGCTCCTACAATGAGCAGTTCTTC
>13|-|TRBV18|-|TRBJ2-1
CASSPRQDNEQFF
TGTGCCAGCTCACCCAGACAGGACAATGAGCAGTTCTTC
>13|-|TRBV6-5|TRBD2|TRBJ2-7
CASSTGLEYEQYF
TGTGCCAGCAGCACGGGACTAGAATACGAGCAGTACTTC
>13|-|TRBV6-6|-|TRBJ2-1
CASSYTQGTGQFF
TGTGCCAGCAGTTACACACAGGGAACTGGGCAGTTCTTC
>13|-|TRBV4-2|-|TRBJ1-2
CASSSSGTDGYTF
TGTGCCAGCAGCTCCTCAGGTACGGATGGCTACACCTTC
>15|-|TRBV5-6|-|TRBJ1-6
CASSLRYRLNSPLHF
TGTGCCAGCAGCTTGAGGTACAGGCTAAATTCACCCCTCCACTTT
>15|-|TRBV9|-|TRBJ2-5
CASSVAGRNQETQYF
TGTGCCAGCAGCGTAGCCGGTCGCAACCAAGAGACCCAGTACTTC
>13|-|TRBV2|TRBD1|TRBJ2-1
CASRGGPHNEQLF
TGTGCCAGCAGAGGGGGCCCCCACAATGAGCAGCTCTTC
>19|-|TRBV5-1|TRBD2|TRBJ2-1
CASSLGPLAGVVRYNEQFF
TGCGCCAGCAGCTTGGGTCCACTAGCGGGGGTGGTAAGGTACAATGAGCAGTTCTTC
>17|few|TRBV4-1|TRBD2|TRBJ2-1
CASSLQLAGRSYNEQFF
TGCGCCAGCAGCCTGCAACTAGCGGGACGCTCCTACAATGAGCAGTTCTTC
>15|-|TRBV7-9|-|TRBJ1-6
CASSFRGSYNSPLHF
TGTGCCAGCAGCTTTCGGGGGAGCTATAATTCACCCCTCCACTTT
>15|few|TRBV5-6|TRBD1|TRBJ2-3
CASTSGTGGADTQYF
TGTGCCAGCACCTCAGGAACAGGGGGAGCAGATACGCAGTATTTT
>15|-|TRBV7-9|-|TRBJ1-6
CASSLRGARNSPLHF
TGTGCCAGCAGCTTACGGGGGGCGCGGAATTCACCCCTCCACTTT
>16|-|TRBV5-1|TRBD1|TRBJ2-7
CASSFDSGTEYYEQYF
TGCGCCAGCAGCTTTGATTCCGGGACAGAGTATTACGAGCAGTACTTC
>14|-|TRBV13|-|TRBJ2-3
CASLPGGGTDTQYF
TGTGCCAGCCTACCGGGCGGCGGGACAGATACGCAGTATTTT
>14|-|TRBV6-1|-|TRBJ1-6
CASSKSSYNSPLHF
TGTGCCAGCAGCAAGAGCTCCTATAATTCACCCCTCCACTTT
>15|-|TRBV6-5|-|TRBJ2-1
CASSYRGISYNEQFF
TGTGCCAGCAGTTACCGGGGGATCTCCTACAATGAGCAGTTCTTC
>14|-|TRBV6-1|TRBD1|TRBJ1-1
CAIIWTGTETEAFF
TGTGCCATCATATGGACAGGGACGGAGACTGAAGCTTTCTTT
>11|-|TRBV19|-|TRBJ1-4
CASSLRGKLFF
TGTGCCAGTAGCCTCAGGGGAAAACTGTTTTTT
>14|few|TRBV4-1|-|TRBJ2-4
CASSHTGSKNIQYF
TGCGCCAGCAGCCATACAGGGTCCAAAAACATTCAGTACTTC
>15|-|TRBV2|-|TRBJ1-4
CASRILGATNEKLFF
TGTGCCAGCAGGATCCTAGGGGCAACTAATGAAAAACTGTTTTTT
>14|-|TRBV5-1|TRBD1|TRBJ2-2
CASSLLGTVEELFF
TGCGCCAGCAGCTTGCTCGGGACAGTAGAAGAGCTGTTTTTT
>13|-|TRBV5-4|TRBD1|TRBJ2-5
CASSRTGVETQYF
TGTGCCAGCAGCCGGACAGGGGTGGAGACCCAGTACTTC
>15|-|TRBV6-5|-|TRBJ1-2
CASSLTVGGVSGYTF
TGTGCCAGCAGCCTGACCGTTGGGGGCGTCAGCGGCTACACCTTC
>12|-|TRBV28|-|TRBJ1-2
CASSLRSYSYTF
TGTGCCAGCAGTTTAAGGAGTTATAGCTACACCTTC
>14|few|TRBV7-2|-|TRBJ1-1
CASSFGSANTEAFF
TGTGCCAGCAGCTTCGGGTCGGCGAACACTGAAGCTTTCTTT
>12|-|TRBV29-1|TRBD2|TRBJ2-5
CSGTSGVETQYF
TGCAGCGGGACTAGCGGTGTAGAGACCCAGTACTTC
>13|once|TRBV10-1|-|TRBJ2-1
CASTPSGGHEQFF
TGCGCCAGCACTCCGTCCGGGGGGCATGAGCAGTTCTTC
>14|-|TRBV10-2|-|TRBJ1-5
CASKSAGSNQPQHF
TGCGCCAGCAAATCCGCGGGGAGCAATCAGCCCCAGCATTTT
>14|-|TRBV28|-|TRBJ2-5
CASNMGGRIETQYF
TGTGCCAGCAATATGGGGGGGCGGATAGAGACCCAGTACTTC
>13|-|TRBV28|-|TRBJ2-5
CTSSGQHKETQYF
TGTACCAGCAGTGGACAGCACAAAGAGACCCAGTACTTC
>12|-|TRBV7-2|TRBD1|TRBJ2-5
CASSFSQGARNF
TGTGCCAGCAGCTTCTCCCAGGGGGCCAGGAACTTC
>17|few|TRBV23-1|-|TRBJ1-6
CASSQSPPGQNNSPLHF
TGCGCCAGCAGTCAATCTCCGCCGGGACAAAATAATTCACCCCTCCACTTT
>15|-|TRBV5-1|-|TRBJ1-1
CASSLANGMNTEAFF
TGCGCCAGCAGCTTGGCCAACGGGATGAACACTGAAGCTTTCTTT
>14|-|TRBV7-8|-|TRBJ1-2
CASSLAGVERGYTF
TGTGCCAGCAGCTTAGCAGGGGTTGAGAGGGGCTACACCTTC
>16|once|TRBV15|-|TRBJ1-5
CATSRDSTDGNQPQHF
TGTGCCACCAGCAGAGATTCGACAGACGGCAATCAGCCCCAGCATTTT
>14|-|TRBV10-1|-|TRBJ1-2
CASSEAATGFGYTF
TGCGCCAGCAGTGAGGCGGCGACGGGATTTGGCTACACCTTC